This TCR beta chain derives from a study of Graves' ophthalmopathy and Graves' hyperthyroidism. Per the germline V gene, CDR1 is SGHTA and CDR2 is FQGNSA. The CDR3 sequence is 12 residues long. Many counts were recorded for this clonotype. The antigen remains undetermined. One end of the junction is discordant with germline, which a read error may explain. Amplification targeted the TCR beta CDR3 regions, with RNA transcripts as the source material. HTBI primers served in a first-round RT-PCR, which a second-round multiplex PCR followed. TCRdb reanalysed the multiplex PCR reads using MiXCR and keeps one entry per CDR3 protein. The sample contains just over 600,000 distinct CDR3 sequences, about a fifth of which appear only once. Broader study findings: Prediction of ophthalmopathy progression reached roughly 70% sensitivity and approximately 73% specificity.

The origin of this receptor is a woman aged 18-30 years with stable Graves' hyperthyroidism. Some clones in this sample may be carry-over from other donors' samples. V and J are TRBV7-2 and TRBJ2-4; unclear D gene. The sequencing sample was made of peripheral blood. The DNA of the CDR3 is TGTGCCAGCAGCGTAGAGTGGGCGCGCGCCGACTTC. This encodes CASSVEWARADF.